These T cell receptor beta chains were read from a single sample in a study of T cell responses to AZD1222 COVID-19 vaccine. Only in-frame clones appear in the TCRdb table, and some are missing; sequencing was by immunoSEQ multiplex PCR. The sample includes about 150,000 clones, 82% seen only once; the top ten take 4.1%. The material sequenced was peripheral blood, taken on day 0 of MenACWY control vaccination. The receptors stem from an adult in good health. CDR3s include the opening cysteine and the closing phenylalanine or tryptophan. The D gene is left open where the match is weak.

v_gene: TRBV20-1
d_gene: NA
j_gene: TRBJ2-3
CDR3nt: TGCAGTGCCCCATCCCCAGATACGCAGTATTTT
CDR3aa: CSAPSPDTQYF

v_gene: TRBV3-1/TRBV3-2
d_gene: NA
j_gene: TRBJ1-6
CDR3nt: TGTGCCAGCAGCCAGAGTGGCCTCGGACCCCTCCACTTT
CDR3aa: CASSQSGLGPLHF

v_gene: TRBV29-1
d_gene: NA
j_gene: TRBJ1-1
CDR3nt: TGCAGCGTTCCCTTCGGGAGGGGGACGTATTCAAAAGCTTTCTTT
CDR3aa: CSVPFGRGTYSKAFF

v_gene: TRBV19
d_gene: NA
j_gene: TRBJ1-6
CDR3nt: TGTGCCAGTAGTAAGAGGGCGGCCGGCTCCTATAATTCACCCCTCCACTTT
CDR3aa: CASSKRAAGSYNSPLHF

v_gene: TRBV19
d_gene: NA
j_gene: TRBJ1-5
CDR3nt: TGTGCCAGTACCGCCCAACTAATATCTAATCAGCCCCAGCATTTT
CDR3aa: CASTAQLISNQPQHF

v_gene: TRBV9
d_gene: NA
j_gene: TRBJ1-4
CDR3nt: TGTGCCAGCAGCCCCCAGCAGGCCTCTAATGAAAAACTGTTTTTT
CDR3aa: CASSPQQASNEKLFF

v_gene: TRBV29-1
d_gene: NA
j_gene: TRBJ1-2
CDR3nt: TGCAGCGTAATCGGGTCGTGGGGCTACACCTTC
CDR3aa: CSVIGSWGYTF

v_gene: TRBV15
d_gene: NA
j_gene: TRBJ1-2
CDR3nt: TGTGCCACCAGCAGAACCGACGGAAATGCCTATGGCTACACCTTC
CDR3aa: CATSRTDGNAYGYTF

v_gene: TRBV5-1
d_gene: TRBD1
j_gene: TRBJ1-2
CDR3nt: TGCGCCAGCAGCTTTAAAACCAACAGGGGCCCTAACTATGGCTACACCTTC
CDR3aa: CASSFKTNRGPNYGYTF

v_gene: TRBV7-3
d_gene: NA
j_gene: TRBJ2-4
CDR3nt: TGTGCCAGCAGCTTATGGGGGGATCCCAAAAACATTCAGTACTTC
CDR3aa: CASSLWGDPKNIQYF

v_gene: TRBV7-9
d_gene: NA
j_gene: TRBJ1-1
CDR3nt: TGTGCCAGCAGCTTTCCGGGAGCTATGAACACTGAAGCTTTCTTT
CDR3aa: CASSFPGAMNTEAFF